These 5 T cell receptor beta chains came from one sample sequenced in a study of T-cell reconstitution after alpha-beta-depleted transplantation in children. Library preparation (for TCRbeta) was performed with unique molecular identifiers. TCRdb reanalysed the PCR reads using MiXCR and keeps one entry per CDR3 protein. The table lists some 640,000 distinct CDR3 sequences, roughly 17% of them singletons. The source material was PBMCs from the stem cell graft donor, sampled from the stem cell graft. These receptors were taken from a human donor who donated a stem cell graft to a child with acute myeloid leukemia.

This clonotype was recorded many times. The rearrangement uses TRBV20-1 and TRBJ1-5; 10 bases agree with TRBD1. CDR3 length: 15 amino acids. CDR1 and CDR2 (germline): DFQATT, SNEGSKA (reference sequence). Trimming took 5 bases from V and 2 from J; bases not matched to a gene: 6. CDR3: CSAGGTGDGNQPQHF. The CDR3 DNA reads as TGCAGTGCTGGAGGGACAGGGGACGGCAATCAGCCCCAGCATTTT.

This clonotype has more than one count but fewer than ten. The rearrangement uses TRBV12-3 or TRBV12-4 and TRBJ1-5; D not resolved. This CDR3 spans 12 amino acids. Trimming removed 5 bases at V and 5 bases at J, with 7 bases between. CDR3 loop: CASSGAYQPQHF. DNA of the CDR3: TGTGCCAGCAGTGGAGCGTATCAGCCCCAGCATTTT.

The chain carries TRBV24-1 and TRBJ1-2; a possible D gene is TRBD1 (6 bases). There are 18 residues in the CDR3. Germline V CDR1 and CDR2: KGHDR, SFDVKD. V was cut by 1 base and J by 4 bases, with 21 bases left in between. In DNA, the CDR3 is TGTGCCACCAGTGATTTTGGAGGCGGGACACCCACACCCTATGGCTACACCTTC. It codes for CATSDFGGGTPTPYGYTF.

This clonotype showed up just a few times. The CDR3 is CASSPGTGAMNTEAFF. The CDR3 DNA reads as TGCGCCAGCAGCCCCGGGACAGGGGCCATGAACACTGAAGCTTTCTTT. The chain recombines TRBV5-1 with TRBJ1-1; 10 bases match TRBD1. CDR1 is SGHRS, CDR2 YFSETQ, per germline. Trimming at V came to 4 bases and at J to 0 bases, leaving 6 bases not matched to a gene. The CDR3 has 16 amino acids.

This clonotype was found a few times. The CDR3 nucleotides are TGTGCCAGCAGTGCCCGATCTGAGCAGTACGTC. Protein sequence: CASSARSEQYV. The rearrangement uses TRBV28 and TRBJ2-7; D not resolved. The length of the CDR3 is 11 residues. Germline loops: CDR1 MDHEN, CDR2 SYDVKM. V shed 5 bases and J shed 7 bases, with 9 bases lying between them.